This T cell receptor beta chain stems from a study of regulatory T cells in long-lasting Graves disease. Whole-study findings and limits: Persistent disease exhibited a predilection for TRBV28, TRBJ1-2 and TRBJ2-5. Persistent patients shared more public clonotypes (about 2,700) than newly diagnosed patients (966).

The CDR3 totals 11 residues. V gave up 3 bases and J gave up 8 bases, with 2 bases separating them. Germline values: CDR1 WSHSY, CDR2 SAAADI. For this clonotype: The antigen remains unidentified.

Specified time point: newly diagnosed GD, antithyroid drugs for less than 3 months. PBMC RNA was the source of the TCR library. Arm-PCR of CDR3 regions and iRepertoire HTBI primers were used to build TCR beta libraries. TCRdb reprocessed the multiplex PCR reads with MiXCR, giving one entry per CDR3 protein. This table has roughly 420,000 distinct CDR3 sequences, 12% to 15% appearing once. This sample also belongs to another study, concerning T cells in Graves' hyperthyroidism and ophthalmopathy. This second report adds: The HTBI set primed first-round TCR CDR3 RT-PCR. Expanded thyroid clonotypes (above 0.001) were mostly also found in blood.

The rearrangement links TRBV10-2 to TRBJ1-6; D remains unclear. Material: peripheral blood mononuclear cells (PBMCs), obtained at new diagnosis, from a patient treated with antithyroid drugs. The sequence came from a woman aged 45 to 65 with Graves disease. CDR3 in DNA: TGCGCCAGCAGTGAATATTCACCCCTCCACTTT. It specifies CASSEYSPLHF.